These 7 T cell receptor beta chains came from one sample sequenced in a study of cytomegalovirus exposure and HLA in healthy donors. Profiled with immunoSEQ multiplex PCR; TCRdb holds only in-frame clones, not every one. This sample carries around 98,000 clones, around 90% of them seen once, and the ten largest clones take under 4.5%. The sample consisted of PBMCs. The source is a woman in her twenties or thirties in good health and CMV-seronegative.

The chain is built from TRBV5-1 and TRBJ2-1, with 10 nucleotides matching TRBD1. This CDR3 is built from 15 residues. V lost 0 bases to trimming and J lost 5 bases; unmatched junction nucleotides: 2. The V gene's germline CDR1 is SGHRS and CDR2 YFSETQ. The CDR3 region is CASSLAGTGDNEQFF. CDR3 DNA sequence: TGCGCCAGCAGCTTGGCCGGGACAGGGGACAATGAGCAGTTCTTC.

The CDR3 region is CASSPTLTGANVLTF. The CDR3 region has the DNA TGTGCCAGCAGCCCGACATTAACCGGGGCCAACGTCCTGACTTTC. The chain carries TRBV6-6 and TRBJ2-6, with D unresolved. The V end was cut by 6 bases, the J end by 4 bases, with 13 bases between. The CDR3 consists of 15 residues. Germline V gene sequence: CDR1 MNHNY, CDR2 SVGAGI (reference sequence).

The chain couples TRBV28 to TRBJ2-7; 7 bases map to TRBD1. The J segment lost 3 bases and the V segment lost 6 bases, leaving 11 bases of the junction unmatched. The germline V gene has CDR1 MDHEN and CDR2 SYDVKM. The CDR3 is 15 residues long. Here the CDR3 reads CASRGLGGQFYEQYF. Written as DNA, the CDR3 is TGTGCCAGCAGGGGATTAGGGGGACAGTTCTACGAGCAGTACTTC.

In this sample, this clone turned up many times. The chain carries TRBV14 and TRBJ1-2; 12 bases fit TRBD1. CDR1 is SGHDN, CDR2 FVKESK, per germline. The CDR3 spans 16 residues. V was clipped by 1 base and J by 7 bases; unmatched bases: 7. The CDR3 region is CASSQGNRDRGLGYTF. In nucleotides, the CDR3 is TGTGCCAGCAGCCAAGGAAATCGGGACAGGGGGCTTGGCTACACCTTC.

The chain has TRBV19 and TRBJ2-7, with D unresolved. This CDR3 region has 16 residues. CDR1 LNHDA and CDR2 SQIVND come from the germline V gene (reference sequence). V lost 3 bases and J 7 bases, leaving 22 bases between the germline ends. CDR3 loop: CASSIKVSGTTWEQYF. DNA of the CDR3: TGTGCCAGTAGTATTAAGGTTTCAGGAACCACCTGGGAGCAGTACTTC.

The chain uses TRBV19 and TRBJ2-7, with D unclear. V was pared by 8 bases and J by 0 bases, with 11 bases between. CDR3 length: 13 residues. Germline loops: CDR1 LNHDA, CDR2 SQIVND (reference sequence). The CDR3 nucleotides read TGTGCCAGTGCACTTACAGACTCCTACGAGCAGTACTTC. It translates to CASALTDSYEQYF.

The chain couples TRBV6-1 to TRBJ1-3; TRBD1 is a possible D gene (6 bases). Germline CDR1 MNHNS, CDR2 SASEGT. CDR3 length equals 16 residues. Between the trimmed V and J ends, which lost 0 bases and 3 bases, there was a span of 12 bases. CDR3 protein: CASSEAPGVFGNTIYF. The CDR3 nucleotides read TGTGCCAGCAGTGAAGCTCCAGGGGTGTTTGGAAACACCATATATTTT.